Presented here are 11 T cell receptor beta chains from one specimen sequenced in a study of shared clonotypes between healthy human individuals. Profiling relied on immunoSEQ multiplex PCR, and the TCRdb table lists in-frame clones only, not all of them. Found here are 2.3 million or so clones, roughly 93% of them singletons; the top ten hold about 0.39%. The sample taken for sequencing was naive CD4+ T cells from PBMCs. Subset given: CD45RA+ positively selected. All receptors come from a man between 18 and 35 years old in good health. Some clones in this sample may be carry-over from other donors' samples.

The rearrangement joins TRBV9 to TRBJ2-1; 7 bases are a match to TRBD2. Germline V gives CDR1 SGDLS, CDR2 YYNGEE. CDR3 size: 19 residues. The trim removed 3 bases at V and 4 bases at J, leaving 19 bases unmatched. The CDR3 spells CASSEAAERGGLEYNEQFF. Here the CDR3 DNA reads TGTGCCAGCAGCGAAGCGGCCGAGCGGGGCGGGCTAGAGTACAATGAGCAGTTCTTC.

The CDR3 here is CATSTAQRAQFF. In DNA form, the CDR3 reads TGTGCCACCTCTACGGCCCAGCGGGCGCAGTTCTTC. The J gene is TRBJ2-1, the V gene TRBV6-5; D is perhaps TRBD2 (6 bases). Germline V CDR1 and CDR2: MNHEY, SVGAGI. The V and J ends lost 10 bases and 12 bases respectively, with 19 bases between them. CDR3 length: 12 residues.

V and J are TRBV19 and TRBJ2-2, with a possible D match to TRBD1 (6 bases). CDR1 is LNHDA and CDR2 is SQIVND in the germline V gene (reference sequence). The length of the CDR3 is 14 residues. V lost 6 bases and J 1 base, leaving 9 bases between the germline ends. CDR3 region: CASRTDRNTGELFF. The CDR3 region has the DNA TGTGCCAGTAGAACGGACAGGAACACCGGGGAGCTGTTTTTT.

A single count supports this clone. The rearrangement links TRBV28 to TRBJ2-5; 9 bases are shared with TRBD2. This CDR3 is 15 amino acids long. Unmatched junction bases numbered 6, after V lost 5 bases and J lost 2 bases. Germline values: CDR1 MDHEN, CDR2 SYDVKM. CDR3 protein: CASSAPGLAQETQYF. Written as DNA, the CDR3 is TGTGCCAGCAGTGCGCCGGGACTAGCACAAGAGACCCAGTACTTC.

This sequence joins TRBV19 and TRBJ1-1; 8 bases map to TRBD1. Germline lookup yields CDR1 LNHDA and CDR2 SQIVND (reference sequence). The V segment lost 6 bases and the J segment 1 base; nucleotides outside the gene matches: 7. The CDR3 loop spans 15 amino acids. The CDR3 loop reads CASRTTRGPNTEAFF. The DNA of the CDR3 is TGTGCCAGTAGGACCACCAGGGGGCCGAACACTGAAGCTTTCTTT.

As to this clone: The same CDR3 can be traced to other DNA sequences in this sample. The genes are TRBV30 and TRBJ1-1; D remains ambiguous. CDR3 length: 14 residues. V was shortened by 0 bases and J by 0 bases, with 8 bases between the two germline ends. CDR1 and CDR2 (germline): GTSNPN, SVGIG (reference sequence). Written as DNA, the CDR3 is TGTGCCTGGAGTGTAAAAGGAATGAACACTGAAGCTTTCTTT. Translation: CAWSVKGMNTEAFF.

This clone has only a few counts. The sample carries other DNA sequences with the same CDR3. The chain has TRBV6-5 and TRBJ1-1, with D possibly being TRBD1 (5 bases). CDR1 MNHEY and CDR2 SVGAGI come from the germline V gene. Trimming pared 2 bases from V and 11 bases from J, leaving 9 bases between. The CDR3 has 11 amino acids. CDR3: CASSYRGRAFF. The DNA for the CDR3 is TGTGCCAGCAGTTACAGGGGTCGGGCTTTCTTT.

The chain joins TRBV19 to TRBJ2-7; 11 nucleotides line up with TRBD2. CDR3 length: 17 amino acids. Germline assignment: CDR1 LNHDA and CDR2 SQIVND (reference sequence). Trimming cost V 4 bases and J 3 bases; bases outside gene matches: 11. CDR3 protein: CASSTQQGTSGNYEQYF. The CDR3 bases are TGTGCCAGTAGTACCCAACAGGGGACTAGCGGCAACTACGAGCAGTACTTC.

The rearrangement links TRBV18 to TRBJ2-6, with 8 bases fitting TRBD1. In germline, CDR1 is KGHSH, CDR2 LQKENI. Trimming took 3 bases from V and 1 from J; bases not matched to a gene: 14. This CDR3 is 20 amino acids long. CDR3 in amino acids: CASSPAGPGQAISGANVLTF. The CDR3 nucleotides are TGTGCCAGCTCACCCGCAGGGCCGGGACAGGCTATATCTGGGGCCAACGTCCTGACTTTC. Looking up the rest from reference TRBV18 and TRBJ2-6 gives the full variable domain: NAGVMQNPRHLVRRRGQEARLRCSPMKGHSHVYWYRQLPEEGLKFMVYLQKENIIDESGMPKERFSAEFPKEGPSILRIQQVVRGDSAAYFCASSPAGPGQAISGANVLTFGAGSRLTVL.

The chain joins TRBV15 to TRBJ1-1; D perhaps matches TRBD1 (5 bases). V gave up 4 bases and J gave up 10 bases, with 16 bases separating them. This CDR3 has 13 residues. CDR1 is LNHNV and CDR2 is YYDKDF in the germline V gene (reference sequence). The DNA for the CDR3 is TGTGCCACCAGCACCGGCCCTGGCGGGGGAGCTTTCTTT. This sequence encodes CATSTGPGGGAFF. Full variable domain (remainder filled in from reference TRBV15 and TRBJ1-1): DAMVIQNPRYQVTQFGKPVTLSCSQTLNHNVMYWYQQKSSQAPKLLFHYYDKDFNNEADTPDNFQSRRPNTSFCFLDIRSPGLGDTAMYLCATSTGPGGGAFFGQGTRLTVV.

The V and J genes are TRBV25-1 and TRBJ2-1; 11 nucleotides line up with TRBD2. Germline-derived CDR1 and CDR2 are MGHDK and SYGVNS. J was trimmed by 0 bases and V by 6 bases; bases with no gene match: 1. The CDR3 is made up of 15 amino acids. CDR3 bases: TGTGCCAGCAGGACTAGCGGGGCCTCCTACAATGAGCAGTTCTTC. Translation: CASRTSGASYNEQFF.